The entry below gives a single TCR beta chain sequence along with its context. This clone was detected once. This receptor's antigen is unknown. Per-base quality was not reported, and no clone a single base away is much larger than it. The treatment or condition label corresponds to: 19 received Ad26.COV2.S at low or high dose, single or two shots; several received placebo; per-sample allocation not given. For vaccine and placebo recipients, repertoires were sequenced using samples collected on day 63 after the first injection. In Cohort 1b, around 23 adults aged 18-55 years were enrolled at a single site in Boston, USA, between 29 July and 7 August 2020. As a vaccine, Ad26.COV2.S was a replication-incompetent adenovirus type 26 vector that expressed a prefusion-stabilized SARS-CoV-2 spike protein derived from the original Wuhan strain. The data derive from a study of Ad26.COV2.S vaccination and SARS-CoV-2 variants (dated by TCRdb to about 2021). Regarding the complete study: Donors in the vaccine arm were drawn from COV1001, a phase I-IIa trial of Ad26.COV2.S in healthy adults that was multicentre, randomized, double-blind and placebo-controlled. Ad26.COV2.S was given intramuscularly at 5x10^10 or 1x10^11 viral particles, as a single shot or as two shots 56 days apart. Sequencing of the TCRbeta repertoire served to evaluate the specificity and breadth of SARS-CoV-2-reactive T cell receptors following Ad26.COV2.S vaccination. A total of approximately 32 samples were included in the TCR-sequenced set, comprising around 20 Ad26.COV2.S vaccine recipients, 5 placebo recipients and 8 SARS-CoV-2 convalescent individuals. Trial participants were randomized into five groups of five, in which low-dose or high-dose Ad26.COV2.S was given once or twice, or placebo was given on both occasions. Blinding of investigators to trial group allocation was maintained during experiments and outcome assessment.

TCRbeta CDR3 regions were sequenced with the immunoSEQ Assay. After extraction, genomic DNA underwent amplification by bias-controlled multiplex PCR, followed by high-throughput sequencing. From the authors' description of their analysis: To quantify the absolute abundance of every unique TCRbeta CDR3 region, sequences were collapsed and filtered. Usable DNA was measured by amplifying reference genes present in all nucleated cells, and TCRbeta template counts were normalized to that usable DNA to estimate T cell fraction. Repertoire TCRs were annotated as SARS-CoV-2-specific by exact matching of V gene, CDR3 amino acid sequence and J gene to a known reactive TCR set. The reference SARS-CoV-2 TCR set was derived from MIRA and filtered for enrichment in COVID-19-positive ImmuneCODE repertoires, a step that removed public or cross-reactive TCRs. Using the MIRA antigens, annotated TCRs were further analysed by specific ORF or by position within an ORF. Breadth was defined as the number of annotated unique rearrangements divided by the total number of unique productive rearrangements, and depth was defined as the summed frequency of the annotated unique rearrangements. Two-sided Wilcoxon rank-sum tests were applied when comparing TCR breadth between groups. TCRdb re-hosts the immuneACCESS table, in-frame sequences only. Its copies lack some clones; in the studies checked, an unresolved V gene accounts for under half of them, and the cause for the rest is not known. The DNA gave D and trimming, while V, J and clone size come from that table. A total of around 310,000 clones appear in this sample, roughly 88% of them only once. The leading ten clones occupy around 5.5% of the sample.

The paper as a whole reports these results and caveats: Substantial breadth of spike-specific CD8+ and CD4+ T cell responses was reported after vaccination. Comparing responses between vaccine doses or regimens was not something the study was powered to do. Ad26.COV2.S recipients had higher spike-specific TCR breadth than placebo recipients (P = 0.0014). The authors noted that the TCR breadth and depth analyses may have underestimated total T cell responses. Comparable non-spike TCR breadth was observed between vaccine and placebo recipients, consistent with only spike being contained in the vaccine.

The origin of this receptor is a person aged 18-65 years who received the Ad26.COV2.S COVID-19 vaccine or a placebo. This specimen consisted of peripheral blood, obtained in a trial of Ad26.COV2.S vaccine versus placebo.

The DNA sequence is TGTGCCAGCAGCGTCCGGGTAGAGGGCACTGAAGCTTTCTTT. It codes for CASSVRVEGTEAFF. The rearranged chain carries TRBV9 and TRBJ1-1; the D gene assignment is ambiguous. The germline ends are 12 bases apart after V is trimmed by 2 bases and J by 4 bases. CDR1 and CDR2 are drawn from the germline V gene: SGDLS, YYNGEE. CDR3 length: 14 amino acids, cysteine to phenylalanine. Of all the DNA, just the CDR3 is kept, 42 bases in frame from base 1.